This T cell receptor (beta chain) was recorded in a study of Graves' ophthalmopathy and Graves' hyperthyroidism. In the study overall: Specimen type is peripheral blood, obtained at initial diagnosis before any treatment. The study's findings and limits: The blood repertoire also included most expanded thyroid clonotypes above 0.001 frequency.

The CDR3 extends over 13 amino acids. V lost 0 bases to trimming and J lost 4 bases, with 9 bases between them. Germline assignment: CDR1 DFQATT and CDR2 SNEGSKA (reference sequence). This clonotype was observed a few times. Its antigen is undetermined. Amplification targeted the TCR beta CDR3 regions, with RNA transcripts as the source material. RT-PCR in the first round used HTBI primers; a second-round multiplex PCR followed. TCRdb called the multiplex PCR reads again in MiXCR, with one record for every CDR3 protein. The sample lists 200,000 to 300,000 distinct CDR3 sequences, around 42% occurring once.

The gene calls are TRBV20-1 and TRBJ1-2; D possibly corresponds to TRBD1 (6 bases). The clonotype was recovered from an adult man with Graves' ophthalmopathy. Specimen: peripheral blood. CDR3 coding DNA: TGCAGTGCTAGAGAACAGGGAAGCTATGGCTACACCTTC. This encodes CSAREQGSYGYTF.